These T cell receptor beta chains were read from a single sample in a study of Graves' ophthalmopathy and Graves' hyperthyroidism. TCRdb recomputed calls from the multiplex PCR reads with MiXCR, one row per CDR3 protein. The table has 400,000 to 500,000 distinct CDR3 sequences, around 20% seen once; the top ten hold roughly 3%. Sequencing used peripheral blood. These receptors all come from a woman aged 18-29 years with stable Graves' hyperthyroidism. The CDR3 runs from the conserved cysteine through the conserved F or W. The D gene is left open where the match is weak. Only part of the rows carry a size: once, few, many, or a class if the clone is expanded.

J | size | D | V | DNA | CDR3
TRBJ2-7 | many | TRBD1 | TRBV4-1 | TGCGCCAGCAGCCAAATCGGGACAGGGGGATCCTACGAGCAGTACTTC | CASSQIGTGGSYEQYF
TRBJ1-2 | many | - | TRBV20-1 | TGCAGTGCTAGAGAAGGGAGAAGTAACTATGGCTACACCTTC | CSAREGRSNYGYTF
TRBJ2-2 | many | - | TRBV6-1 | TGTGCCAGCAGTGAATTTCGGGGGACCGGGGAGCTGTTTTTT | CASSEFRGTGELFF
TRBJ2-5 | many | - | TRBV28 | - | CASSLLLFSGSRQETQYF
TRBJ1-2 | many | TRBD1 | TRBV6-5 | TGTGCCAGCAGTTACTCGACAGGGTACCACTATGGCTACACCTTC | CASSYSTGYHYGYTF
TRBJ2-5 | many | - | TRBV6-5 | TGTGCCAGCCTCCGATTCACGGGCAAGGAGACCCAGTACTTC | CASLRFTGKETQYF
TRBJ2-5 | many | TRBD2 | TRBV5-1 | TGCGCCAGCAGCTCCCCGACTAGCGGCCAAGAGACCCAGTACTTC | CASSSPTSGQETQYF
TRBJ2-5 | many | - | TRBV7-2 | TGTGCCAGCAGCTTAGTCCGGCTTATGGAGACCCAGTACTTC | CASSLVRLMETQYF
TRBJ2-7 | many | - | TRBV19 | TGTGCCAGTATCATCCGACTGCAGCGTAGGTACTTC | CASIIRLQRRYF
TRBJ2-7 | - | TRBD2 | TRBV20-1 | TGCAGTGCTTACCCTAGCGGGAGATTCTACGAGCAGTACTTC | CSAYPSGRFYEQYF
TRBJ2-2 | - | - | TRBV2 | TGTGCCAGCAGTATGAGTTATCCGGGGGAGCTGTTCTTT | CASSMSYPGELFF
TRBJ1-1 | - | - | TRBV12-3/TRBV12-4 | TGTGCCAGCAGTTTTGGGCCGGACACTGAAGCTCTCTTT | CASSFGPDTEALF
TRBJ2-7 | - | - | TRBV29-1 | TGCAGCGTTGAGTCTTTGCCCGACTACGAGCAGTACTTC | CSVESLPDYEQYF
TRBJ1-2 | many | - | TRBV9 | TGTGCCAGCAGCGTAGGGGCAGCGACCCTCTATGGCTACACCTTC | CASSVGAATLYGYTF
TRBJ2-7 | - | - | TRBV6-2/TRBV6-3 | TGTGCCACCCGACACCAGAACTACGAGCAGTACTTC | CATRHQNYEQYF
TRBJ2-7 | many | - | TRBV30 | TGTGCCTGGAGTGGGCTAGTTTACGAGCAGTACTTC | CAWSGLVYEQYF
TRBJ2-5 | many | - | TRBV29-1 | TGCAGCGTGGGAGGGAGGGACACTGGGACCCAGTACTTC | CSVGGRDTGTQYF
TRBJ1-5 | many | - | TRBV28 | TGTGCCAGCAGGGAGCCGGGACCGAACAATCAGCCCCAGCATTTT | CASREPGPNNQPQHF
TRBJ1-5 | many | TRBD1 | TRBV7-9 | TGTGCCAGCAGCTCACAGGGGGCCCCTAATCAGCCCCAGCATTTT | CASSSQGAPNQPQHF
TRBJ2-7 | many | TRBD2 | TRBV28 | TGTGCCAGCAATCCCCGGATCGGGACTAGCAGTTACGAGCAGTACTTC | CASNPRIGTSSYEQYF
TRBJ2-7 | - | - | TRBV30 | TGTGCCTGGAGCCGGGGCGGTCCAACCTACGAGCAGTACTTC | CAWSRGGPTYEQYF
TRBJ1-2 | - | - | TRBV7-2 | TGTGCCAGCAGCTTAGGCGGAGCCCCTTTTGGTGGCTACACCTTC | CASSLGGAPFGGYTF
TRBJ2-4 | - | - | TRBV6-1 | TGTGCCAGCAGTGTATCGGCGGGTCCCCCGCGGGCCAAAAACATTCAGTACTTC | CASSVSAGPPRAKNIQYF
TRBJ1-1 | few | TRBD1 | TRBV27 | TGTGCCAGCAAGCTGGGACAGTCGAACACTGAAGCTTTCTTT | CASKLGQSNTEAFF